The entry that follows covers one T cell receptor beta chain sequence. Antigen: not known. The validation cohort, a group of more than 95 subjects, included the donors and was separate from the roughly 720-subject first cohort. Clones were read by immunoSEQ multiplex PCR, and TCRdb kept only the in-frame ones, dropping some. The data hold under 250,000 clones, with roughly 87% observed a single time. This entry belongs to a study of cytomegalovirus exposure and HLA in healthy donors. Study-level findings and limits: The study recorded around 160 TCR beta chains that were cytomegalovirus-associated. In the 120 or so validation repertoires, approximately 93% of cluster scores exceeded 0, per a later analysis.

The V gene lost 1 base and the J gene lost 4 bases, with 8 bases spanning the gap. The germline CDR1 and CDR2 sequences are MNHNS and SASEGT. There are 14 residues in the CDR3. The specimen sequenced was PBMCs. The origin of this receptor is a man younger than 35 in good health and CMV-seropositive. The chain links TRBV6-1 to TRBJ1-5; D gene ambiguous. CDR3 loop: CASSEGWRNQPQHF. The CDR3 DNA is TGTGCCAGCAGTGAAGGATGGAGGAATCAGCCCCAGCATTTT.